This T cell receptor (beta chain) was found in a study of T cell repertoires in cytomegalovirus infection. Germline CDR1 GTSNPN, CDR2 SVGIG (reference sequence). The CDR3 has 12 amino acids. Deletions cut 0 bases from V and 8 bases from J, with 8 bases between. TCRdb reprocessed the reads with MiXCR, giving one entry per CDR3 protein. Altogether fewer than 400,000 distinct CDR3 sequences are present, over 15% being singletons, with the ten largest covering under 9%. This clonotype appeared a few times. Sequenced material: PBMCs. The TCR comes from a human donor in good health (CMV status not recorded). Some clones in this sample may be carry-over from other donors' samples. The V call is TRBV30, the J call TRBJ2-1; D tentatively fits TRBD1 or TRBD2 (5 bases each). CDR3 region: CAWSVSGHEQFF. CDR3 DNA: TGTGCCTGGAGTGTTTCGGGACATGAGCAGTTCTTC.